This entry lists 26 T cell receptor beta chains sequenced from one sample in a study of T cell repertoires in cytomegalovirus infection. TCRdb redid the calling of the reads with MiXCR, one entry per CDR3 protein. The sample holds tens of thousands of distinct CDR3 sequences, 20% to 25% seen once. The antigens of these receptors remain unknown. The sample consisted of PBMCs, sequenced either directly or after in vitro stimulation (not recorded which). Source of these receptors: a human donor in good health (CMV status not recorded). Some clones in this sample may be carry-over from other donors' samples.

The CDR3 DNA follows: TGCGCCAGCAGTCGGGAGCAGCCGGGAACCGGGGAGCTGTTTTTT. This sequence encodes CASSREQPGTGELFF. This chain links TRBV10-1 with TRBJ2-2; tentatively, D is TRBD2 (6 bases). The germline V and J ends were trimmed by 5 bases and 5 bases, with 15 bases remaining between them. The germline V gene encodes CDR1 WNHNN and CDR2 SYGVQD (reference sequence). This CDR3 has 15 residues.

This clonotype was observed at least ten times. This chain joins TRBV6-2 or TRBV6-3 and TRBJ2-3; 7 positions agree with TRBD2. Germline loops: CDR1 MNHEY, CDR2 SVGEGT. Trimming at V came to 0 bases and at J to 4 bases, leaving 13 bases not matched to a gene. This CDR3 spans 18 amino acids. This CDR3 reads CASSYSITSDLMADTQYF. For the CDR3, the DNA is TGTGCCAGCAGTTACTCCATCACTAGCGATCTTATGGCAGATACGCAGTATTTT.

Many counts were recorded for this clonotype. The rearrangement joins TRBV19 to TRBJ2-7; D possibly uses TRBD1 or TRBD2 (5 bases each). Trimming left V 3 bases short and J 4 bases short, with 13 bases between. Germline assignment: CDR1 LNHDA and CDR2 SQIVND (reference sequence). The CDR3 consists of 14 residues. The chain's CDR3 is CASSIGTVAYEQYF. The CDR3 DNA is TGTGCCAGTAGTATCGGGACGGTCGCTTACGAGCAGTACTTC.

The sample holds many counts of this clonotype. This chain links TRBV7-6 with TRBJ2-7; 8 nucleotides match TRBD1. The V gene's germline CDR1 is SGHVS and CDR2 FNYEAQ. The CDR3 contains 14 residues. V was pared by 1 base and J by 5 bases, with 4 bases of the junction left unmatched. CDR3 amino acids: CASSLVVDRDEQYF. Here the CDR3 DNA reads TGTGCCAGCAGCTTAGTTGTGGACAGGGACGAGCAGTACTTC.

This clonotype was seen a handful of times. This chain's CDR3 is CASSYSKVVSMNTEAFF. The CDR3 bases are TGTGCCAGCAGTTACTCGAAGGTGGTTAGTATGAACACTGAAGCTTTCTTT. This chain links TRBV6-5 with TRBJ1-1; D not resolved. The V gene's germline CDR1 is MNHEY and CDR2 SVGAGI. V lost 0 bases, J lost 0 bases, and 14 bases lay in between. There are 17 residues in the CDR3.

This clonotype has a count of ten or more. The V call is TRBV7-9, the J call TRBJ2-1; 16 bases are shared with TRBD2. The germline V gene encodes CDR1 SEHNR and CDR2 FQNEAQ (reference sequence). The CDR3 extends over 17 amino acids. The V gene end was trimmed by 7 bases and the J gene end by 8 bases; junction bases not matched to a gene: 11. The DNA of the CDR3 is TGTGCCAGCACCACGCCGCGGGGGACTAGCGGGAGGGATGAGCAGTTCTTC. Its translation: CASTTPRGTSGRDEQFF. The whole variable domain, filled in from reference TRBV7-9 and TRBJ2-1, reads DTGVSQNPRHKITKRGQNVTFRCDPISEHNRLYWYRQTLGQGPEFLTYFQNEAQLEKSRLLSDRFSAERPKGSFSTLEIQRTEQGDSAMYLCASTTPRGTSGRDEQFFGPGTRLTVL.

This clonotype was detected a few times. The chain is built from TRBV12-3 or TRBV12-4 and TRBJ2-2; TRBD1 or TRBD2 may be the D gene (5 bases each). The CDR3 is 14 residues long. V was trimmed by 3 bases and J by 4 bases, leaving 9 bases between them. CDR3 amino acids: CASSFRGGTGELFF. The CDR3 DNA reads TGTGCCAGCAGTTTTCGGGGCGGCACCGGGGAGCTGTTTTTT.

This clonotype was detected only a few times. This chain joins TRBV6-5 and TRBJ1-5; 8 bases are shared with TRBD1. The CDR3 has 16 amino acids. From germline, CDR1 is MNHEY and CDR2 SVGAGI. J gave up 0 bases and V 6 bases, and 7 bases lay outside the gene matches. The CDR3 DNA follows: TGTGCCAGCAGCGACGACAGGGGCTATAGCAATCAGCCCCAGCATTTT. It codes for CASSDDRGYSNQPQHF.

CDR3 sequence reads: CASSAMWSETQYF. CDR3 DNA sequence: TGTGCCAGCAGTGCCATGTGGTCGGAGACCCAGTACTTC. This chain joins TRBV6-1 and TRBJ2-5; D unclear. Germline CDR1 is MNHNS and CDR2 is SASEGT. The CDR3 is 13 amino acids. V lost 4 bases and J lost 5, with 11 bases in between.

This clonotype showed up just once. A junction end diverges from the germline sequence, so it may reflect a read error. The V gene is TRBV5-5, the J gene TRBJ2-3, with TRBD1 matching 7 bases. The germline V gene encodes CDR1 SGHKS and CDR2 YYEKEE (reference sequence). The CDR3 has 14 residues. The CDR3 loop is CASSWTFGTDSQYF. The CDR3 coding sequence is TGTGCCAGCAGCTGGACTTTTGGGACAGATTCGCAGTATTTT.

This rearrangement joins TRBV27 to TRBJ2-1; 8 positions agree with TRBD1. The CDR3 sequence is 13 residues long. With 4 bases clipped from V and 6 bases from J, the junction kept 2 bases outside the gene matches. Germline V lookup: CDR1 MNHEY, CDR2 SMNVEV (reference sequence). The CDR3 spells CASSWTGSNEQFF. DNA of the CDR3: TGTGCCAGCAGTTGGACAGGGAGCAATGAGCAGTTCTTC.

This clonotype was detected many times. The chain employs TRBV19 and TRBJ1-2, with 7 bases fitting TRBD1. Looked up from germline, CDR1 is LNHDA and CDR2 is SQIVND (reference sequence). The J segment lost 2 bases and the V segment lost 5 bases, leaving 8 bases of the junction unmatched. This CDR3 spans 15 amino acids. This CDR3 reads CASSPDREWNYGYTF. CDR3 coding DNA: TGTGCCAGTAGTCCCGACAGGGAGTGGAACTATGGCTACACCTTC.

This clonotype showed up just a few times. The CDR3: CASSLAGRRGTEAFF. As DNA, the CDR3 is TGTGCCAGCAGCTTAGCGGGTCGACGGGGTACTGAAGCTTTCTTT. The chain links TRBV7-9 to TRBJ1-1; D is unresolved. CDR1 is SEHNR, CDR2 FQNEAQ, per germline (reference sequence). This CDR3 spans 15 amino acids. V gave up 0 bases and J gave up 5 bases, with 13 bases separating them.

This clonotype came up many times. The J gene is TRBJ2-3, the V gene TRBV7-9, with D perhaps TRBD2 (6 bases). V lost 4 bases to trimming and J lost 2 bases, with 13 bases between them. Germline loops: CDR1 SEHNR, CDR2 FQNEAQ (reference sequence). The CDR3 has 15 amino acids. In DNA, the CDR3 is TGTGCCAGCAGCTCGACTAGATTACACACAGATACGCAGTATTTT. The encoded protein is CASSSTRLHTDTQYF.

V usage is TRBV6-1 and J usage is TRBJ1-3; D may be TRBD1 (5 bases). Germline CDR1 reads MNHNS; CDR2 reads SASEGT. The CDR3 spans 15 residues. V dropped 10 bases and J dropped 0 bases, with 16 bases sitting between them. CDR3 region: CATSRDSHSGNTIYF. DNA for the CDR3: TGTGCCACCTCCAGGGACTCCCACTCTGGAAACACCATATATTTT.

This clonotype was recorded at least ten times. The chain links TRBV5-1 to TRBJ2-5; 9 bases match TRBD2. Germline CDR1 and CDR2: SGHRS and YFSETQ. The CDR3 consists of 14 residues. V shed 4 bases and J 4 bases; nucleotides not matched to a gene: 5. As DNA, the CDR3 is TGCGCCAGCAGCCCGACTAGCGGCGGAGAGACCCAGTACTTC. Translating it yields CASSPTSGGETQYF.

This chain connects TRBV10-3 to TRBJ1-6, with 7 bases that match TRBD1. The CDR3 sequence is 18 residues long. The ends lost 1 base at V and 0 bases at J; junction bases unmatched: 6. The V gene's germline CDR1 is ENHRY and CDR2 SYGVKD. The CDR3 DNA sequence: TGTGCCATCAGTGAGTTCCCCCCAGGGGGCTCCTATAATTCACCCCTCCACTTT. As protein: CAISEFPPGGSYNSPLHF.

The chain has TRBV10-3 and TRBJ1-2, with TRBD1 identical over 9 bases. The ends lost 6 bases at V and 7 bases at J; junction bases unmatched: 6. The CDR3 extends over 13 amino acids. CDR1 is ENHRY and CDR2 is SYGVKD in the germline V gene. The DNA of the CDR3 is TGTGCCATCAGAAGGGGACAGGGTGGTGGCTACACCTTC. This codes for CAIRRGQGGGYTF.

This clonotype has only a few counts. This chain connects TRBV24-1 to TRBJ2-1; D might be TRBD1 or TRBD2, each matching 5 bases. Germline-derived CDR1 and CDR2 are KGHDR and SFDVKD. There are 14 residues in the CDR3. Trimming shortened V by 11 bases and J by 3 bases, and 16 bases separated the two germline ends. In nucleotides, the CDR3 is TGTGCCATTTCCGGGACCGGGTTCTACAATGAGCAGTTCTTC. This codes for CAISGTGFYNEQFF.

CDR3 loop: CASSSRLAGGPGTQYF. In DNA, the CDR3 is TGTGCCAGCAGTAGTCGACTAGCGGGGGGGCCGGGTACGCAGTATTTT. This sequence joins TRBV12-3 or TRBV12-4 and TRBJ2-3; 14 nucleotides align to TRBD2. Trimming at V came to 5 bases and at J to 8 bases, leaving 9 bases not matched to a gene. This CDR3 is 16 amino acids long.

This chain connects TRBV5-1 to TRBJ2-3; 13 bases fit TRBD2. Germline CDR1 and CDR2: SGHRS and YFSETQ. The CDR3 contains 19 residues. The junction had 11 bases not matched to a gene; V was cut back by 0 bases and J by 4 bases. The CDR3 DNA reads TGCGCCAGCAGCTTGGTTTACTCGACTAGCGGGAGGTCCGCAGATACGCAGTATTTT. Its translation: CASSLVYSTSGRSADTQYF.

The sample holds a few counts of this clonotype. The genes are TRBV10-3 and TRBJ2-1; TRBD2 aligns across 14 bases. V gave up 6 bases and J gave up 10 bases; unmatched junction bases: 5. Germline V gene data show CDR1 as ENHRY and CDR2 as SYGVKD. CDR3 size: 14 residues. CDR3 in amino acids: CAIRPGLAGVEQFF. The CDR3 DNA follows: TGTGCCATCAGACCGGGACTAGCGGGAGTCGAGCAGTTCTTC.

CDR3 DNA: TGCAGCGTTGCCACAGGGGAATCTGGAAACACCATATATTTT. This codes for CSVATGESGNTIYF. The V gene is TRBV29-1, the J gene TRBJ1-3, with 7 bases fitting TRBD1. The trim removed 4 bases at V and 1 base at J, leaving 4 bases unmatched. This CDR3 comprises 14 residues. Germline V gives CDR1 SQVTM, CDR2 ANQGSEA.

This clonotype was seen many times. The V and J genes are TRBV12-3 or TRBV12-4 and TRBJ2-7, with 7 bases fitting TRBD1. After removal of 5 bases from V and 2 bases from J, the junction contained 6 bases not matched to a gene. The CDR3 loop spans 14 amino acids. CDR3 nucleotides: TGTGCCAGCAGTACTAACAGGGGTACCTACGAGCAGTACTTC. Protein sequence: CASSTNRGTYEQYF.

This clonotype was detected only a few times. The chain uses TRBV9 and TRBJ1-2; 8 positions agree with TRBD1. CDR1 is SGDLS, CDR2 YYNGEE, per germline. The V and J ends lost 8 bases and 5 bases, in that order; junction bases with no gene match: 8. This CDR3 has 13 amino acids. CDR3 bases: TGTGCCAGTTCGGACAGGGCAATATATGGCTACACCTTC. Translated: CASSDRAIYGYTF.

The chain joins TRBV30 to TRBJ2-7; D tentatively reads TRBD1 or TRBD2 (5 bases each). Trimming cost V 0 bases and J 6 bases, with 9 bases left between them. Germline-derived CDR1 and CDR2 are GTSNPN and SVGIG (reference sequence). The length of the CDR3 is 12 residues. The CDR3 sequence: CAWSVYGGEQYF. CDR3 nucleotide sequence: TGTGCCTGGAGTGTATATGGGGGCGAGCAGTACTTC.